The 8 T cell receptor beta chains presented below share a single source sample, sequenced in a study of blood T cell repertoires in COVID-19 (TCRdb year 2020). The protocol used for the library was the immunoSEQ multiplex PCR assay. TCRdb re-hosts the immuneACCESS table, in-frame sequences only. Its copies lack some clones; in the studies checked, an unresolved V gene accounts for under half of them, and the cause for the rest is not known. The sample table lists 210,000 or so clones, 70% to 90% of them with a count of one. In total, the top ten clones hold 6.2% of the sample. Source material: peripheral blood. The receptors derive from a middle-aged woman who had recovered from COVID-19.

This chain links TRBV4-2 with TRBJ1-3; D uncertain. Deletions cut 0 bases from V and 4 bases from J, with 7 bases between. Germline lookup yields CDR1 LGHNA and CDR2 YNFKEQ. The CDR3 has 14 residues. CDR3 sequence: CASSQDVVGNTIYF. The CDR3 DNA reads TGTGCCAGCAGCCAAGACGTCGTAGGAAACACCATATATTTT.

The J gene is TRBJ1-2, the V gene TRBV5-1; 8 nucleotides line up with TRBD1. The J segment lost 7 bases and the V segment lost 6 bases, leaving 8 bases of the junction unmatched. CDR3 length: 13 amino acids. Germline values: CDR1 SGHRS, CDR2 YFSETQ. The CDR3 sequence: CASNPGQGAGYTF. The CDR3 nucleotides read TGCGCCAGCAACCCCGGGCAGGGGGCTGGCTACACCTTC. The whole variable domain, remainder taken from reference TRBV5-1 and TRBJ1-2, is KAGVTQTPRYLIKTRGQQVTLSCSPISGHRSVSWYQQTPGQGLQFLFEYFSETQRNKGNFPGRFSGRQFSNSRSEMNVSTLELGDSALYLCASNPGQGAGYTFGSGTRLTVV.

The chain uses TRBV7-6 and TRBJ2-1, with TRBD2 identical over 9 bases. CDR1 and CDR2 from the germline V gene are SGHVS and FNYEAQ. CDR3 size: 20 residues. Unmatched junction bases numbered 19, after V lost 5 bases and J lost 2 bases. As DNA, the CDR3 is TGTGCCAGCAGCAAGCTAGAGGGGGCGGTTTCTAGCGGGACCTACAATGAGCAGTTCTTC. Its protein product is CASSKLEGAVSSGTYNEQFF.

The CDR3 region is CASRVDGELFF. DNA for the CDR3: TGTGCCAGCCGGGTGGACGGGGAGCTGTTTTTT. The chain recombines TRBV6-5 with TRBJ2-2; no definite D call. This CDR3 has 11 amino acids. Trimming removed 8 bases at V and 7 bases at J, with 8 bases between. Germline lookup yields CDR1 MNHEY and CDR2 SVGAGI.

The chain links TRBV4-1 to TRBJ2-3, with a weak D call TRBD2 (7 bases). Germline assignment: CDR1 MGHRA and CDR2 YSYEKL. V lost 4 bases to trimming and J lost 3 bases, with 14 bases between them. The CDR3 totals 15 residues. The CDR3 here is CASSLGGRGTDTQYF. CDR3 nucleotide sequence: TGCGCCAGCAGCCTGGGGGGGAGGGGGACAGATACGCAGTATTTT.

The chain recombines TRBV11-2 with TRBJ2-7; TRBD1 aligns across 7 bases. V gave up 3 bases and J gave up 2 bases; unmatched junction bases: 7. Germline CDR1 is SGHAT and CDR2 is FQNNGV. This CDR3 is built from 15 residues. The CDR3 spells CASSFVGDSTYEQYF. CDR3 in DNA: TGTGCCAGCAGCTTCGTGGGGGACAGCACCTACGAGCAGTACTTC.

The CDR3 loop is CAAERDTSTDTQYF. The CDR3 bases are TGTGCCGCTGAGCGGGATACGAGCACAGATACGCAGTATTTT. The chain couples TRBV7-4 to TRBJ2-3; 7 bases align to TRBD2. The CDR3 spans 14 residues. Germline V CDR1 and CDR2: SGHVT, SQSDAQ. Losses at the gene ends were 11 bases for V and 0 bases for J; bases not matched to a gene: 8.

J is TRBJ2-5 and V is TRBV27, with 8 positions matching TRBD1. Germline CDR1 and CDR2: MNHEY and SMNVEV (reference sequence). V shed 6 bases, J shed 5 bases, and the junction held 11 bases outside the gene matches. The CDR3 spans 15 residues. The CDR3 region is CASRPTTGEWETQYF. DNA of the CDR3: TGTGCCAGCAGGCCTACGACAGGGGAATGGGAGACCCAGTACTTC.